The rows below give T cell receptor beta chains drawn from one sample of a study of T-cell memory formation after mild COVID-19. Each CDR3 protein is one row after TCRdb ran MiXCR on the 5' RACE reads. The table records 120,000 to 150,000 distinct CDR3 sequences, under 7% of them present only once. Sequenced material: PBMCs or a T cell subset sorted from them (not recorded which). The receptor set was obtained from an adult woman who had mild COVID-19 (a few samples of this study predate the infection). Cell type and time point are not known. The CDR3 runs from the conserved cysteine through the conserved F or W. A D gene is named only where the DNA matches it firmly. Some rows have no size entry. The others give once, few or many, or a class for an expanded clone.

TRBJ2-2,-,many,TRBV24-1,CATRGGPNTGELFF,TGTGCCACCCGAGGGGGGCCGAACACCGGGGAGCTGTTTTTT
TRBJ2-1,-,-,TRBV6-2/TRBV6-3,CAGRQSSYNEQFF,TGTGCCGGCCGACAGAGCTCCTACAATGAGCAGTTCTTC
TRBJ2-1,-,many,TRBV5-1,CASSLEGGVEQFF,TGCGCCAGCAGCTTGGAAGGGGGTGTGGAGCAGTTCTTC
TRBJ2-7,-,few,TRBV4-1,CASSQGVRSYEQYF,TGCGCCAGCAGCCAAGGAGTAAGATCCTACGAGCAGTACTTC
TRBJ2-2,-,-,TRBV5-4,CASGRLGDTGELFF,TGTGCCAGCGGGCGGCTTGGGGACACCGGGGAGCTGTTTTTT
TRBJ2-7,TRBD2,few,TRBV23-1,CASRTGRSYEQYF,TGCGCCAGCCGGACCGGGAGGTCCTACGAGCAGTACTTC
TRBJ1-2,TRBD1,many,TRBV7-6,CASSSETGGYYGYTF,TGTGCCAGCAGCTCCGAGACAGGGGGCTACTATGGCTACACCTTC
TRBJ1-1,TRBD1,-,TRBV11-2,CASNFNAGTGMNTEAFF,TGTGCCAGCAACTTTAACGCCGGGACAGGGATGAACACTGAAGCTTTCTTT
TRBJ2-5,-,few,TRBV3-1,CASSLFPEGELETQYF,TGTGCCAGCAGTCTTTTTCCCGAGGGAGAGCTAGAGACCCAGTACTTC
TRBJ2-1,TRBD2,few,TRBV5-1,CASSLTLTSGVGNEQFF,TGCGCCAGCAGCTTGACCCTGACTAGCGGGGTGGGAAATGAGCAGTTCTTC
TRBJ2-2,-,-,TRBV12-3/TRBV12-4,CASSPSRGRVDTGELFF,TGTGCCAGCAGTCCCTCCCGGGGTAGGGTTGACACCGGGGAGCTGTTTTTT
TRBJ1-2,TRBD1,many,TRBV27,CASSQTGALGGYTF,TGTGCCAGCAGCCAGACAGGGGCACTTGGTGGCTACACCTTC
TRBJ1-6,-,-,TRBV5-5,CASSLRRESYNSPLHF,TGTGCCAGCAGCCTGAGGAGAGAATCCTATAATTCACCCCTCCACTTT
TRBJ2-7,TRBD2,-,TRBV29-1,CSVEGEGLGYEQYF,TGCAGCGTTGAAGGGGAGGGGTTAGGCTACGAGCAGTACTTC
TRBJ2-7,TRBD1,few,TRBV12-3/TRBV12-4,CASSSYGTGTYEQYF,TGTGCCAGCAGTTCATACGGGACAGGGACCTACGAGCAGTACTTC
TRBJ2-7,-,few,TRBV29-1,CSVDTGGSGQYF,TGCAGCGTTGATACGGGTGGGTCGGGGCAGTACTTC
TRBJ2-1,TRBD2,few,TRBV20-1,CSAKGLAFYNEQFF,TGCAGTGCTAAGGGACTAGCTTTCTACAATGAGCAGTTCTTC
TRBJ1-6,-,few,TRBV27,CASSLNNSPLHF,TGTGCCAGCAGTTTGAATAATTCACCCCTCCACTTT
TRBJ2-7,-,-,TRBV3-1,CASSWRLAYEQYF,TGTGCCAGCAGCTGGCGACTTGCCTACGAGCAGTACTTC
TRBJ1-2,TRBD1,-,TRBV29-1,CSGGTGGEGYTF,TGCAGCGGAGGGACAGGGGGAGAAGGCTACACCTTC
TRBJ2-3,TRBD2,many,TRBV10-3,CAISELAGGTDTQYF,TGTGCCATCAGTGAACTAGCGGGAGGGACAGATACGCAGTATTTT
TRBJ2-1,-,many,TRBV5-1,CASRMQSSYNEQFF,TGCGCCAGCAGAATGCAGAGCTCCTACAATGAGCAGTTCTTC
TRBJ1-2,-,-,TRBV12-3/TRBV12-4,CASSPAQGTGYGYTF,TGTGCCAGCAGTCCCGCACAGGGTACAGGCTATGGCTACACCTTC
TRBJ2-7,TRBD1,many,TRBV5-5,CASSRSGTGYEQYF,TGTGCCAGCAGCCGTTCCGGGACAGGGTACGAGCAGTACTTC
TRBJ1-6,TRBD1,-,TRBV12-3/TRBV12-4,CASSYRDRDKSPLHF,TGTGCCAGCAGTTACCGGGACAGGGATAAGTCACCCCTCCACTTT
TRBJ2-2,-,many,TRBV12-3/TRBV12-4,CASRPGAGELFF,TGTGCCAGCAGGCCGGGGGCCGGGGAGCTGTTTTTT
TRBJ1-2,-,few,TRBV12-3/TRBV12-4,CASSFPGGGSYGYTF,TGTGCCAGCAGCTTCCCGGGGGGGGGCTCCTATGGCTACACCTTC
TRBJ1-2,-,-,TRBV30,CAWGDIYYYGYTF,TGTGCCTGGGGGGACATCTACTACTATGGCTACACCTTC
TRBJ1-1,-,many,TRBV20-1,CSARDWETEAFF,TGCAGTGCTAGAGATTGGGAGACTGAAGCTTTCTTT
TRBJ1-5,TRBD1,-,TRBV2,CASSADRGPQPQHF,TGTGCCAGCAGTGCGGACAGGGGGCCTCAGCCCCAGCATTTT
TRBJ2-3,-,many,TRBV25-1,CASGLRDLTDTQYF,TGTGCCAGCGGACTGCGGGATCTCACAGATACGCAGTATTTT
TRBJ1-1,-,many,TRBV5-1,CASSLGSSMNTEAFF,TGCGCCAGCAGCTTGGGGTCGAGTATGAACACTGAAGCTTTCTTT
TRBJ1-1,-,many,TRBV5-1,CASSLVAGNTEAFF,TGCGCCAGCAGCTTGGTGGCAGGTAACACTGAAGCTTTCTTT
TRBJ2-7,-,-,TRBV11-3,CASSPVEGGEQYF,TGTGCCAGCAGCCCCGTGGAGGGGGGCGAGCAGTACTTC
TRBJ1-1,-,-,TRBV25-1,CATTGENTEAFF,TGTGCCACCACTGGGGAGAACACTGAAGCTTTCTTT
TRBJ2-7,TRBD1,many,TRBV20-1,CSARGHTGVRSYEQYF,TGCAGTGCTAGAGGACACACAGGGGTTCGTTCCTACGAGCAGTACTTC
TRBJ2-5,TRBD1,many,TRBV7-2,CASSAGTGNPTQYF,TGTGCCAGCAGCGCCGGGACAGGGAATCCGACCCAGTACTTC
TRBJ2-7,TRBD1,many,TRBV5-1,CASSLRTGQGAKINSYEQYF,TGCGCCAGCAGCCTTCGCACCGGACAGGGGGCAAAGATCAACTCCTACGAGCAGTACTTC
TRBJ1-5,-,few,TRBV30,CAWSLTVNQPQHF,TGTGCCTGGAGCCTGACAGTCAATCAGCCCCAGCATTTT
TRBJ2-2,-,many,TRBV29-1,CSADRNTGELFF,TGCAGCGCGGACAGGAACACCGGGGAGCTGTTTTTT
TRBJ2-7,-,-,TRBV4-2,CASSQTGALADLYF,TGTGCCAGCAGCCAAACCGGCGCACTGGCCGATTTGTACTTC
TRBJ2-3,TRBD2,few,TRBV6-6,CARDSGRAPDTQYF,TGTGCCAGGGATAGCGGGAGGGCCCCAGATACGCAGTATTTT